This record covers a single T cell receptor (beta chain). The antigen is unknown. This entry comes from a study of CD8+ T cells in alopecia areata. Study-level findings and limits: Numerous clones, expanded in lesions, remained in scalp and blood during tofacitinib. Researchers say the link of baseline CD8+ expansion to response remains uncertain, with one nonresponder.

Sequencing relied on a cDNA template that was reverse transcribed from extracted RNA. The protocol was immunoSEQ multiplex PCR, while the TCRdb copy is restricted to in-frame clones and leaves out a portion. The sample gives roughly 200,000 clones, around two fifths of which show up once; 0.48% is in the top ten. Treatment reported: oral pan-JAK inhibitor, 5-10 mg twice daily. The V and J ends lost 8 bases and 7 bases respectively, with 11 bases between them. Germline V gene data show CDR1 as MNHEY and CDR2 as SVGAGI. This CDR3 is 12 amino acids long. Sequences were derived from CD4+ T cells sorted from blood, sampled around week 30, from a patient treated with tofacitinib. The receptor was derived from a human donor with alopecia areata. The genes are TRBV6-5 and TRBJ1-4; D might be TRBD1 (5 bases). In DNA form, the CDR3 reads TGTGCCAGCTCGCGTGGGGGTGAAAAACTGTTTTTT. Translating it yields CASSRGGEKLFF.